The 32 T cell receptor beta chains given below trace back to one sample, sequenced in a study of blood T cell repertoires in COVID-19. Using immunoSEQ multiplex PCR, the repertoire was profiled, and TCRdb retains in-frame clones only, with some absent. The sample lists about 150,000 clones, approximately 83% occurring once. The specimen was peripheral blood. These TCRs come from an elderly woman with acute or convalescent COVID-19.

The V gene is TRBV6-6, the J gene TRBJ2-3, with 11 nucleotides matching TRBD2. With 8 bases clipped from V and 6 bases from J, the junction kept 10 bases outside the gene matches. Germline values: CDR1 MNHNY, CDR2 SVGAGI (reference sequence). This CDR3 contains 15 residues. CDR3 in DNA: TGTGCCAGCCGAGCCGGGGGACTAGCGGCGGATACGCAGTATTTT. The encoded protein is CASRAGGLAADTQYF.

This chain connects TRBV18 to TRBJ2-2; D ambiguous. The CDR3 covers 15 residues. Germline CDR1 KGHSH, CDR2 LQKENI. The ends were cut back, 3 bases at V and 2 bases at J, with 10 bases in the middle. The CDR3 loop reads CASSPSQTNTGELFF. CDR3 sequence (DNA): TGTGCCAGCTCACCGTCCCAGACAAACACCGGGGAGCTGTTTTTT.

This chain uses TRBV29-1 with TRBJ2-3; a possible D gene is TRBD2 (6 bases). The CDR3 runs 12 residues. The V and J ends lost 8 bases and 5 bases respectively, with 14 bases between them. Germline V gene sequence: CDR1 SQVTM, CDR2 ANQGSEA. CDR3 region: CSTDGGGDTQYF. CDR3 coding DNA: TGCAGCACCGACGGGGGAGGAGATACGCAGTATTTT.

This chain links TRBV5-1 with TRBJ1-1; 9 bases match TRBD1. The CDR3 contains 15 residues. V was pared by 1 base and J by 5 bases, with 6 bases of the junction left unmatched. CDR1 is SGHRS, CDR2 YFSETQ, per germline. CDR3: CASSLNDRGKTEAFF. The CDR3 coding sequence is TGCGCCAGCAGCTTGAATGACAGGGGGAAAACTGAAGCTTTCTTT.

The chain recombines TRBV27 with TRBJ2-7; tentative D call: TRBD2 (7 bases). Per the germline V gene, CDR1 is MNHEY and CDR2 is SMNVEV (reference sequence). The length of the CDR3 is 15 residues. Trimming stripped 5 bases from V and 2 bases from J, with 16 bases between. The CDR3 protein is CASSPGGLGAYEQYF. The CDR3 coding sequence is TGTGCCAGCAGTCCCGGGGGGCTGGGGGCCTACGAGCAGTACTTC.

The chain combines TRBV9 with TRBJ2-4, with 7 bases that match TRBD1. From germline, CDR1 is SGDLS and CDR2 YYNGEE. V trimming: 0 bases; J trimming: 9 bases; junction bases outside the gene matches: 6. The CDR3 spans 14 residues. CDR3 loop: CASSVGYRDSIQYF. The DNA for the CDR3 is TGTGCCAGCAGCGTAGGCTACCGGGACAGCATTCAGTACTTC.

This chain connects TRBV6-5 to TRBJ2-2; D unclear. V lost 2 bases to trimming and J lost 7 bases, with 11 bases between them. This CDR3 is built from 14 residues. Looked up from germline, CDR1 is MNHEY and CDR2 is SVGAGI. CDR3 bases: TGTGCCAGCAGTTACCCCACAGAAAGCGGGGAGCTGTTTTTT. Translating gives CASSYPTESGELFF.

V is TRBV2 and J is TRBJ2-7; 8 bases map to TRBD1. CDR3 length: 12 residues. Trimming took 4 bases from V and 4 from J; bases not matched to a gene: 0. CDR1 is SNHLY, CDR2 FYNNEI, per germline. The DNA for the CDR3 is TGTGCCAGCAGTGGGGACAGGTACGAGCAGTACTTC. It encodes CASSGDRYEQYF.

This clone was detected a few times. The V gene is TRBV2, the J gene TRBJ1-4, with 10 positions matching TRBD1. The CDR3 has 14 residues. Trimming cost V 6 bases and J 6 bases; bases outside gene matches: 4. Germline V gene sequence: CDR1 SNHLY, CDR2 FYNNEI. The CDR3 reads CASRYGTGDEKLFF. Written as DNA, the CDR3 is TGTGCCAGCAGATATGGGACAGGGGATGAAAAACTGTTTTTT.

This clone was recorded a few times. The chain recombines TRBV30 with TRBJ1-2; D possibly corresponds to TRBD1 (6 bases). Germline V gene sequence: CDR1 GTSNPN, CDR2 SVGIG (reference sequence). The ends were cut back, 5 bases at V and 5 bases at J, with 12 bases in the middle. There are 12 residues in the CDR3. This CDR3 reads CAWVQGNYGYTF. The CDR3 bases are TGTGCCTGGGTACAGGGTAATTATGGCTACACCTTC.

The chain has TRBV2 and TRBJ1-4, with 12 nucleotides matching TRBD1. This CDR3 region has 15 residues. With V trimmed by 6 bases and J by 10 bases, 9 bases remained unmatched. CDR1 and CDR2 (germline): SNHLY, FYNNEI. CDR3 DNA: TGTGCCAGCAGCTCCATGGGGACAGGGGGCGGAAAACTGTTTTTT. Its protein is CASSSMGTGGGKLFF. The whole variable domain, filled in from reference TRBV2 and TRBJ1-4, reads EPEVTQTPSHQVTQMGQEVILRCVPISNHLYFYWYRQILGQKVEFLVSFYNNEISEKSEIFDDQFSVERPDGSNFTLKIRSTKLEDSAMYFCASSSMGTGGGKLFFGSGTQLSVL.

CDR3 protein: CASSSIGGGYTDTQYF. The CDR3 region has the DNA TGCGCCAGCAGCTCCATAGGGGGGGGGTACACAGATACGCAGTATTTT. The genes are TRBV5-1 and TRBJ2-3; TRBD2 is a possible D gene (7 bases). V lost 3 bases and J lost 2, with 16 bases in between. CDR3 length equals 16 residues. Germline V CDR1 and CDR2: SGHRS, YFSETQ.

The V and J genes are TRBV3-1 (or the pseudogene TRBV3-2) and TRBJ2-6; tentative D call: TRBD2 (5 bases). The length of the CDR3 is 14 residues. V shed 3 bases and J shed 2 bases, with 5 bases lying between them. The germline V gene encodes CDR1 LGHDT and CDR2 YNNKEL (reference sequence). CDR3 region: CASSQRAGANVLTF. The CDR3 nucleotides are TGTGCCAGCAGCCAGAGGGCTGGGGCCAACGTCCTGACTTTC.

As regards this clone: One end of the junction varies from germline; a read error may be responsible. This rearrangement joins TRBV7-7 to TRBJ2-1; TRBD1 agrees at 11 bases. The CDR3 totals 15 residues. The V gene's germline CDR1 is SSHAT and CDR2 FNYEAQ (reference sequence). The CDR3: CASSSGTGGLYEQFF. The CDR3 nucleotides read TGTGCTAGCAGTTCCGGGACAGGGGGTCTCTATGAGCAGTTCTTC.

The chain has TRBV11-2 and TRBJ1-4; 7 bases line up with TRBD1. The CDR3 length is 14 residues. In germline, CDR1 is SGHAT, CDR2 FQNNGV. Trimming removed 5 bases from V and 8 bases from J; junction bases left unmatched: 8. The CDR3 loop is CASSGGTAPEKLFF. In nucleotides, the CDR3 is TGTGCCAGCAGCGGTGGGACAGCTCCCGAAAAACTGTTTTTT. Supplemented by reference TRBV11-2 and TRBJ1-4, the full variable domain reads EAGVAQSPRYKIIEKRQSVAFWCNPISGHATLYWYQQILGQGPKLLIQFQNNGVVDDSQLPKDRFSAERLKGVDSTLKIQPAKLEDSAVYLCASSGGTAPEKLFFGSGTQLSVL.

V usage is TRBV7-2 and J usage is TRBJ2-5; 10 bases agree with TRBD2. The V gene end was trimmed by 2 bases and the J gene end by 4 bases; junction bases not matched to a gene: 4. This CDR3 has 15 residues. Germline-derived CDR1 and CDR2 are SGHTA and FQGNSA. DNA of the CDR3: TGTGCCAGCAGCTTATCCAGCGGGGGGGCAGAGACCCAGTACTTC. This sequence encodes CASSLSSGGAETQYF.

V gene TRBV2 combines with J gene TRBJ2-7; possible D gene TRBD2, 6 bases. The CDR3 totals 12 residues. CDR1 is SNHLY and CDR2 is FYNNEI in the germline V gene. V lost 8 bases, J lost 1 base, and 9 bases lay in between. CDR3 sequence reads: CASGGVSYEQYF. The CDR3 DNA sequence: TGTGCCAGCGGAGGGGTGTCCTACGAGCAGTACTTC.

The chain links TRBV5-6 to TRBJ1-2, with 7 bases fitting TRBD1. The V gene end was trimmed by 5 bases and the J gene end by 2 bases; junction bases not matched to a gene: 3. Per germline, CDR1 SGHDT and CDR2 YYEEEE. The CDR3 consists of 13 residues. The CDR3 DNA is TGTGCCAGCAGATCGACAGGGAACTATGGCTACACCTTC. Its protein is CASRSTGNYGYTF.

The chain carries TRBV27 and TRBJ2-3, with 7 bases aligning to TRBD1. Unmatched junction bases numbered 9, after V lost 3 bases and J lost 3 bases. CDR3 length equals 16 residues. From germline, CDR1 is MNHEY and CDR2 SMNVEV (reference sequence). The CDR3 coding sequence is TGTGCCAGCAGTTTTAGGGGGCCGAGGATGACAGATACGCAGTATTTT. Translated, it gives CASSFRGPRMTDTQYF.

The genes are TRBV15 and TRBJ2-7; the D gene is possibly TRBD2 (5 bases). Germline CDR1 LNHNV, CDR2 YYDKDF (reference sequence). V lost 1 base and J lost 6, with 28 bases in between. The CDR3 has 19 amino acids. The CDR3 nucleotides read TGTGCCACCAGCAGAGGGCTAGATGGTACGGGCGGGCGGATGCCCGAGCAGTACTTC. This codes for CATSRGLDGTGGRMPEQYF.

This clone was counted only a few times. The rearrangement joins TRBV2 to TRBJ2-3; 7 positions agree with TRBD1. V shed 4 bases and J 3 bases; nucleotides not matched to a gene: 16. Looked up from germline, CDR1 is SNHLY and CDR2 is FYNNEI. This CDR3 is 18 amino acids long. The CDR3 reads CASSVPRVAGGRTDTQYF. As DNA, the CDR3 is TGTGCCAGCAGTGTCCCTCGGGTGGCAGGGGGTAGAACAGATACGCAGTATTTT.

The genes are TRBV27 and TRBJ2-7, with 8 bases identical to TRBD1. Germline V gives CDR1 MNHEY, CDR2 SMNVEV (reference sequence). Unmatched junction bases numbered 3, after V lost 7 bases and J lost 1 base. CDR3 length: 13 amino acids. The CDR3 here is CASTWTGSYEQYF. CDR3 in DNA: TGTGCCAGCACTTGGACAGGGTCCTACGAGCAGTACTTC.

The V and J genes are TRBV19 and TRBJ1-5; D remains unclear. V dropped 2 bases and J dropped 3 bases, with 23 bases sitting between them. Looked up from germline, CDR1 is LNHDA and CDR2 is SQIVND (reference sequence). The CDR3 length is 19 residues. This chain's CDR3 is CASSIRSGRIRQDNQPQHF. CDR3 bases: TGTGCCAGTAGTATAAGATCGGGAAGAATAAGACAAGACAATCAGCCCCAGCATTTT. Full variable domain (outside the CDR3, taken from reference TRBV19 and TRBJ1-5): DGGITQSPKYLFRKEGQNVTLSCEQNLNHDAMYWYRQDPGQGLRLIYYSQIVNDFQKGDIAEGYSVSREKKESFPLTVTSAQKNPTAFYLCASSIRSGRIRQDNQPQHFGDGTRLSIL.

The V call is TRBV11-2, the J call TRBJ2-7; a possible D gene is TRBD2 (6 bases). There are 14 residues in the CDR3. Germline V gene lookup returns CDR1 SGHAT and CDR2 FQNNGV. The V gene lost 5 bases and the J gene lost 2 bases, with 13 bases spanning the gap. CDR3 protein: CASSRPPGAYEQYF. The CDR3 coding sequence is TGTGCCAGCAGCCGACCCCCGGGGGCCTACGAGCAGTACTTC. Using reference TRBV11-2 and TRBJ2-7 for the parts outside the CDR3, the full variable domain is EAGVAQSPRYKIIEKRQSVAFWCNPISGHATLYWYQQILGQGPKLLIQFQNNGVVDDSQLPKDRFSAERLKGVDSTLKIQPAKLEDSAVYLCASSRPPGAYEQYFGPGTRLTVT.

The J gene is TRBJ1-4, the V gene TRBV2; 8 nucleotides align to TRBD1. Germline V CDR1 and CDR2: SNHLY, FYNNEI. V trimming: 6 bases; J trimming: 6 bases; junction bases outside the gene matches: 9. CDR3 length: 15 amino acids. In nucleotides, the CDR3 is TGTGCCAGCAGGGGGGGGACAGGTCCCGATGAAAAACTGTTTTTT. Amino acids: CASRGGTGPDEKLFF.

J is TRBJ1-2 and V is TRBV6-5, with a tentative D call TRBD1 (5 bases). Germline loops: CDR1 MNHEY, CDR2 SVGAGI. This CDR3 is built from 14 residues. The V gene lost 1 base and the J gene lost 3 bases, with 9 bases spanning the gap. For the CDR3, the DNA is TGTGCCAGCAGTTACTACGGGGGGGACTATGGCTACACCTTC. Protein sequence: CASSYYGGDYGYTF.

The rearrangement joins TRBV25-1 to TRBJ1-2, with D hard to call. This CDR3 region has 14 residues. The V gene's germline CDR1 is MGHDK and CDR2 SYGVNS. V lost 6 bases and J lost 1, with 12 bases in between. This CDR3 is CASSVGTDNYGYTF. DNA for the CDR3: TGTGCCAGCAGCGTCGGTACAGATAACTATGGCTACACCTTC.

CDR3: CASSLGQNTGELFF. In nucleotides, the CDR3 is TGTGCCAGCTCGCTGGGACAGAACACCGGGGAGCTGTTTTTT. This chain joins TRBV18 and TRBJ2-2; maybe TRBD1 (6 bases). The germline gives CDR1 KGHSH, CDR2 LQKENI. The CDR3 is 14 residues long. Trimming left V 6 bases short and J 1 base short, with 9 bases between.

The V call is TRBV18, the J call TRBJ2-5; 8 bases fit TRBD1. After removal of 2 bases from V and 6 bases from J, the junction contained 8 bases not matched to a gene. The CDR3 runs 15 residues. Germline V gene data show CDR1 as KGHSH and CDR2 as LQKENI. CDR3 amino acids: CASSPGQGGIQTQYF. The CDR3 DNA follows: TGTGCCAGCTCACCAGGACAGGGTGGGATCCAGACCCAGTACTTC.

The rearrangement uses TRBV5-1 and TRBJ2-1; TRBD2 matches 15 bases. This CDR3 has 18 residues. Germline assignment: CDR1 SGHRS and CDR2 YFSETQ. Unmatched junction bases numbered 10, after V lost 0 bases and J lost 9 bases. The CDR3 bases are TGCGCCAGCAGCTTGGCGGGACTAGCGGGGGGCTCTCCAGGTGAGCAGTTCTTC. Protein product: CASSLAGLAGGSPGEQFF. Filled out from reference TRBV5-1 and TRBJ2-1, the complete variable domain reads KAGVTQTPRYLIKTRGQQVTLSCSPISGHRSVSWYQQTPGQGLQFLFEYFSETQRNKGNFPGRFSGRQFSNSRSEMNVSTLELGDSALYLCASSLAGLAGGSPGEQFFGPGTRLTVL.

The chain is built from TRBV12-3 or TRBV12-4 and TRBJ2-1; TRBD2 is a possible D gene (5 bases). The V and J ends lost 9 bases and 2 bases respectively, with 11 bases between them. This CDR3 spans 13 amino acids. The CDR3 region has the DNA TGTGCCAGTACTAGAAGCCCCTACAATGAGCAGTTCTTC. Its protein product is CASTRSPYNEQFF.

In this sample, this clone turned up once. V and J are TRBV29-1 and TRBJ2-7, with D perhaps matching TRBD1 (6 bases). CDR1 is SQVTM, CDR2 ANQGSEA, per germline. The CDR3 extends over 13 amino acids. Trimming removed 2 bases from V and 6 bases from J, with 14 bases in between. CDR3 in amino acids: CSVETGSEGEQYF. The CDR3 DNA follows: TGCAGCGTTGAAACAGGGAGTGAAGGCGAGCAGTACTTC.